This TCR beta chain was retrieved from a study of PD-1 blockade in classical Hodgkin lymphoma. Time point noted: newly diagnosed, previously untreated cHL patient sample. The authors purified CD4+ T cells from thawed PBMCs by magnetic negative selection. Peripheral samples used as comparators were newly diagnosed, untreated classical Hodgkin lymphoma PBMCs. This clone was picked up one time. The repertoire was sequenced with immunoSEQ multiplex PCR; TCRdb's copy has only in-frame clones and lacks some. The profile shows under 40,000 clones, approximately 90% of them singletons. V shed 4 bases and J shed 6 bases, with 20 bases lying between them. There are 15 residues in the CDR3. The germline V gene encodes CDR1 SGDLS and CDR2 YYNGEE.

This chain uses TRBV9 with TRBJ2-7, with D perhaps TRBD1 or TRBD2 (5 bases each). The sequenced material came from CD4+ T cells from blood. The receptor's source is a human donor with classical Hodgkin lymphoma. In nucleotides, the CDR3 is TGTGCCAGCAGCCCTCAAGGAATTCGGGACCCCGAGCAGTACTTC. Amino acids: CASSPQGIRDPEQYF. The full variable domain, in which reference TRBV9 and TRBJ2-7 provide the parts outside the CDR3, is DSGVTQTPKHLITATGQRVTLRCSPRSGDLSVYWYQQSLDQGLQFLIQYYNGEERAKGNILERFSAQQFPDLHSELNLSSLELGDSALYFCASSPQGIRDPEQYFGPGTRLTVT.